This record covers a single T cell receptor beta chain. Antigen: not known. The table came from immunoSEQ multiplex PCR; TCRdb's copy has only in-frame clones and leaves some out. The sample includes more than 100,000 clones, over 80% seen only once; the top ten take roughly 0.11%. The source of the sample is a study of graft-versus-host responses after intestinal transplantation. Background on the study: Those transplanted obtained multivisceral, liver-intestinal, or isolated intestinal grafts. Induction using anti-thymocyte globulin, followed by tacrolimus and steroids for roughly 3 years, was given to all recipients. Study-level points and caveats: In recipient marrow, GvH clones were found, and some appeared first in ileum or blood.

Germline V gene data show CDR1 as SEHNR and CDR2 as FQNEAQ (reference sequence). Trimming removed 4 bases at V and 3 bases at J, with 18 bases between. This CDR3 has 16 amino acids. This specimen consisted of unstimulated CD4+ T cells sorted from spleen or lymph node cells, obtained before intestinal transplant. The receptor was derived from a human donor who received an intestinal transplant. The chain joins TRBV7-9 to TRBJ2-5; D possibly corresponds to TRBD1 (6 bases). CDR3 DNA sequence: TGTGCCAGCAGCTCCCGGACAGTTGACCTAAAAGAGACCCAGTACTTC. Protein sequence: CASSSRTVDLKETQYF.